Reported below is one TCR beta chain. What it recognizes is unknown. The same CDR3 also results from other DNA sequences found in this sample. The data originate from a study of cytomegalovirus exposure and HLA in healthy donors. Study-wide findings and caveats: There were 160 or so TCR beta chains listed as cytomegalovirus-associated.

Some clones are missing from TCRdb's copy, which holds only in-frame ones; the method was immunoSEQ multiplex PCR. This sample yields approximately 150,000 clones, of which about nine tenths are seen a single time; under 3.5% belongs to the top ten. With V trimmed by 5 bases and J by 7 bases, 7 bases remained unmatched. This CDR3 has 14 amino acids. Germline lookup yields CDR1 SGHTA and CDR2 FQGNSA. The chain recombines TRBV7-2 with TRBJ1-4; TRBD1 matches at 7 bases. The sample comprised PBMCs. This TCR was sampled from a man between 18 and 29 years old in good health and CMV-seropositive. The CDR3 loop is CASSRQGAGEKLFF. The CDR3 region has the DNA TGTGCCAGCAGCCGACAGGGAGCAGGTGAAAAACTGTTTTTT.